The subject of this entry is one T cell receptor beta chain. CDR1 is SGHRS, CDR2 YFSETQ, per germline. Deletions cut 6 bases from V and 4 bases from J, with 19 bases between. The CDR3 spans 15 residues. The sample belongs to a study of blood T cell repertoires in COVID-19. Study details: Material from acute and convalescent COVID-19 was sourced from the United States, Italy and Spain. From T cells, B-cell-depleted T cells, or PBMCs came the material, which was cDNA or gDNA.

Original handling: Quantification of nucleated cells was approximated via reference gene primer amplification. Method: immunoSEQ multiplex PCR; TCRdb's copy keeps in-frame clones and lacks some. V and J calls and clone size are those listed in that table; D and trimming were worked out from the DNA. The sample has approximately 260,000 clones; 70% to 90% are singletons. Sequenced input: peripheral blood. This sequence was found in a man between 18 and 35 years old with active or convalescent COVID-19. The rearrangement links TRBV5-1 to TRBJ1-2, with a possible D match to TRBD1 (6 bases). The CDR3 DNA follows: TGCGCCAGCACGCAGGGGTTGGGACCGATCTATGGCTACACCTTC. This translates into CASTQGLGPIYGYTF.